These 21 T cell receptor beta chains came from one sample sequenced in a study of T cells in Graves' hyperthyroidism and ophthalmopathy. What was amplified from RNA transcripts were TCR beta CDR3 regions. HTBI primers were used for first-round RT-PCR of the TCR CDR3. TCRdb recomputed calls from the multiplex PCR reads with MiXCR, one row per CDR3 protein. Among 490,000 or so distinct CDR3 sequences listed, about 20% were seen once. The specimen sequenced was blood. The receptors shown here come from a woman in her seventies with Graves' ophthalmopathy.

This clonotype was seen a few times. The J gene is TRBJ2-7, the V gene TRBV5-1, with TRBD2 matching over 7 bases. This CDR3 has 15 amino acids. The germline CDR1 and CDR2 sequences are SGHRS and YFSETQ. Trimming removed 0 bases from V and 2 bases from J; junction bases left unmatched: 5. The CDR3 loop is CASSLAGGGPYEQYF. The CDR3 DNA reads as TGCGCCAGCAGCTTGGCCGGGGGAGGGCCCTACGAGCAGTACTTC.

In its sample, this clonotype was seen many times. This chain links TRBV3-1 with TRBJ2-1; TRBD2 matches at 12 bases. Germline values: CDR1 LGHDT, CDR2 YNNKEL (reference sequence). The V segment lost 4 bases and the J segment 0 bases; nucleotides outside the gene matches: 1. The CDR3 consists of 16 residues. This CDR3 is CASSPLAGGSYNEQFF. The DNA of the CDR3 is TGTGCCAGCAGCCCACTAGCGGGAGGCTCCTACAATGAGCAGTTCTTC.

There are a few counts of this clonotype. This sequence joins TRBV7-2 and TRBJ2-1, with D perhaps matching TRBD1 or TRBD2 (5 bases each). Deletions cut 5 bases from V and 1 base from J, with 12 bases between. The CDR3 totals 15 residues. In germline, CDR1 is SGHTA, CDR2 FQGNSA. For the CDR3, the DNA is TGTGCCAGCAGCCTGGGACCAATATCCTACAATGAGCAGTTCTTC. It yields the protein CASSLGPISYNEQFF. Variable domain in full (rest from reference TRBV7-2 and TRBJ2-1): GAGVSQSPSNKVTEKGKDVELRCDPISGHTALYWYRQSLGQGLEFLIYFQGNSAPDKSGLPSDRFSAERTGGSVSTLTIQRTQQEDSAVYLCASSLGPISYNEQFFGPGTRLTVL.

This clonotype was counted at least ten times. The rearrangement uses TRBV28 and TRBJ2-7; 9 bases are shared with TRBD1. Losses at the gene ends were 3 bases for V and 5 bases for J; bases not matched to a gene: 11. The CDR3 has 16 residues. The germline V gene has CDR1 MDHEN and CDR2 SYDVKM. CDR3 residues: CASSLLRGQGDNEQYF. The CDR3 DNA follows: TGTGCCAGCAGTTTGCTGAGGGGACAGGGTGACAACGAGCAGTACTTC.

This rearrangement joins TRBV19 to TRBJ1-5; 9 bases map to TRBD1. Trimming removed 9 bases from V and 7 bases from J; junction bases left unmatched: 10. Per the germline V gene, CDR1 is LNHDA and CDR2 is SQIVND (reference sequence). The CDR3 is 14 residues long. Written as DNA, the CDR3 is TGTGCCAGCACACAGGGGGCGATCGGGCAGCCCCAGCATTTT. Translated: CASTQGAIGQPQHF. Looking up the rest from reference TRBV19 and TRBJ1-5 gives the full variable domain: DGGITQSPKYLFRKEGQNVTLSCEQNLNHDAMYWYRQDPGQGLRLIYYSQIVNDFQKGDIAEGYSVSREKKESFPLTVTSAQKNPTAFYLCASTQGAIGQPQHFGDGTRLSIL.

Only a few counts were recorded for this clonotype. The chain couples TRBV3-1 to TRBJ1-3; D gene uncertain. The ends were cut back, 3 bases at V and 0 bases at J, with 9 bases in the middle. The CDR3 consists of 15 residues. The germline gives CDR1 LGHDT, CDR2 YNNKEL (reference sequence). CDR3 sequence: CASSHDGSSGNTIYF. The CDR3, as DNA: TGTGCCAGCAGCCACGACGGATCCTCTGGAAACACCATATATTTT. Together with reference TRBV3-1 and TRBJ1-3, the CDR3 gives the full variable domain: DTAVSQTPKYLVTQMGNDKSIKCEQNLGHDTMYWYKQDSKKFLKIMFSYNNKELIINETVPNRFSPKSPDKAHLNLHINSLELGDSAVYFCASSHDGSSGNTIYFGEGSWLTVV.

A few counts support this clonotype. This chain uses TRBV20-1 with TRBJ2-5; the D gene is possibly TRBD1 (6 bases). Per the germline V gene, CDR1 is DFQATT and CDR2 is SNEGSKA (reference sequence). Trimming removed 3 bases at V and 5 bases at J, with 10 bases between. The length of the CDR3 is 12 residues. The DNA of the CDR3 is TGCAGTGCTAGGGGGGCGAGGGAGACCCAGTACTTC. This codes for CSARGARETQYF.

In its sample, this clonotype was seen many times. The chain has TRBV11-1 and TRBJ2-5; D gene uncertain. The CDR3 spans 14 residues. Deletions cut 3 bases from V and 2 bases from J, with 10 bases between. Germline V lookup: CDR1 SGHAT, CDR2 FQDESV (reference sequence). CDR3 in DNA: TGTGCCAGCAGCTTCGCCTTACGTCAAGAGACCCAGTACTTC. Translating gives CASSFALRQETQYF. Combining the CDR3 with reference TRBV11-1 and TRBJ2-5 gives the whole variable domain EAEVAQSPRYKITEKSQAVAFWCDPISGHATLYWYRQILGQGPELLVQFQDESVVDDSQLPKDRFSAERLKGVDSTLKIQPAELGDSAMYLCASSFALRQETQYFGPGTRLLVL.

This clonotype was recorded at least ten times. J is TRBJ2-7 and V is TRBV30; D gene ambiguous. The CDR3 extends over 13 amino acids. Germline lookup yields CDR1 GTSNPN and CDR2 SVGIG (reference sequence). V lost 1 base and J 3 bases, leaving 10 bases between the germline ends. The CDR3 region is CAWSEVVGYEQYF. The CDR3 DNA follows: TGTGCCTGGAGTGAGGTAGTAGGCTACGAGCAGTACTTC.

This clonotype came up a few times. In nucleotides, the CDR3 is TGTGCCAGCAGTTGGGGGGGTTTCACTGGAAACACCATATATTTT. Translation: CASSWGGFTGNTIYF. This chain uses TRBV12-3 or TRBV12-4 with TRBJ1-3; a weak D match, TRBD1 (5 bases). The CDR3 has 15 residues. Trimming cost V 4 bases and J 2 bases, with 12 bases left between them.

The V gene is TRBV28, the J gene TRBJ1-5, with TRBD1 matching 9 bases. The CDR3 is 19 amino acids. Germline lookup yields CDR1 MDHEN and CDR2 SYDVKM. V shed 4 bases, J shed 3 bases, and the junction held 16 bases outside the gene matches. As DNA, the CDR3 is TGTGCCAGCAGTTCCGGGACAGGGTTGTTTTCCCTTTCCAATCAGCCCCAGCATTTT. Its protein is CASSSGTGLFSLSNQPQHF.

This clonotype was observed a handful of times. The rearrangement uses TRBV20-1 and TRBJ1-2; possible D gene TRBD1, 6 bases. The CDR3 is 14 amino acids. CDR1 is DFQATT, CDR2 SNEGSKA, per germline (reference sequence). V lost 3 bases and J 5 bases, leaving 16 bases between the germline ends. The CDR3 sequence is CSASLPTGMYGYTF. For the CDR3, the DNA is TGCAGTGCTAGTTTACCCACAGGGATGTATGGCTACACCTTC.

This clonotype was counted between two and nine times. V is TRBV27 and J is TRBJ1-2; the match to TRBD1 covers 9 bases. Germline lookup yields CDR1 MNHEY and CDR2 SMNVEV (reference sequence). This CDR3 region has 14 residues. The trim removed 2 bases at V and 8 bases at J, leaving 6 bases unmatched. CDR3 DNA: TGTGCCAGCAGTTTACGACAGGGGGTGGGCGGCTACACCTTC. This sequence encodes CASSLRQGVGGYTF.

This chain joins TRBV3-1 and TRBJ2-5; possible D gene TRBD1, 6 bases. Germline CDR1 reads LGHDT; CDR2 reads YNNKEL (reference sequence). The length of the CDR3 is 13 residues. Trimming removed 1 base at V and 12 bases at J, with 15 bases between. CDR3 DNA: TGTGCCAGCAGCCAAGGGGGGCAACTAGGGGAGTACTTC. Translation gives CASSQGGQLGEYF.

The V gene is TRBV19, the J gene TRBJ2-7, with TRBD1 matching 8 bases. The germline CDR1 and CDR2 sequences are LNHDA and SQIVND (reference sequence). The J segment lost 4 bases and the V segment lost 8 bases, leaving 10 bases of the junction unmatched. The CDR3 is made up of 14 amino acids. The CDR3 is CASSRYRGTYEQYF. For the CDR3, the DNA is TGTGCCAGTTCCAGATACAGGGGGACATACGAGCAGTACTTC.

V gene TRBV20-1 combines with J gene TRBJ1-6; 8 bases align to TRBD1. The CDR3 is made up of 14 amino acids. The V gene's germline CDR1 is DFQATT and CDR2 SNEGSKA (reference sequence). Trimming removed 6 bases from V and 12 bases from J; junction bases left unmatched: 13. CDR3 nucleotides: TGCAGTGCACCCCGGACAGGGACTAGTGGACCCCTCCACTTT. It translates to CSAPRTGTSGPLHF.

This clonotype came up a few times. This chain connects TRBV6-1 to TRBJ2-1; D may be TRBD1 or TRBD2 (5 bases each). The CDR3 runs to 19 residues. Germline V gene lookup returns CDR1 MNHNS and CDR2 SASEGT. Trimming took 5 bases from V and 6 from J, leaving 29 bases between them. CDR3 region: CASSLRQLTQADQGNEQFF. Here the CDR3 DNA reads TGTGCCAGCAGTTTGCGACAGCTAACTCAAGCGGATCAGGGCAATGAGCAGTTCTTC.

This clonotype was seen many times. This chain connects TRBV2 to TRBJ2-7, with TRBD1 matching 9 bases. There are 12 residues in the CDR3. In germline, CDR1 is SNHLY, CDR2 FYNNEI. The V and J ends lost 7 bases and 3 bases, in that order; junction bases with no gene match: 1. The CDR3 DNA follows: TGTGCCAGCAAGGGACAGGGCTACGAGCAGTACTTC. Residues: CASKGQGYEQYF.

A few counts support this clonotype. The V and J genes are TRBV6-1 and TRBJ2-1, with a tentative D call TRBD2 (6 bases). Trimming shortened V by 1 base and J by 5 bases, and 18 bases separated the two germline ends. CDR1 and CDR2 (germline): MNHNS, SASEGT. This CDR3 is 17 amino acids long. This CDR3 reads CASSEDYWREEDNEQFF. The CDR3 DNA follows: TGTGCCAGCAGTGAAGATTATTGGCGGGAAGAAGACAATGAGCAGTTCTTC.

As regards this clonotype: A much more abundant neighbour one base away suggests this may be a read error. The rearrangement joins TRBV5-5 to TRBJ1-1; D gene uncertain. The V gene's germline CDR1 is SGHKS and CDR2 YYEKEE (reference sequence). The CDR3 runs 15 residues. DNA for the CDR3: TGTGCCAGCAGCTTGGATATTGTAAGGAACATTGAAGCTTTCTTT. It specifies CASSLDIVRNIEAFF. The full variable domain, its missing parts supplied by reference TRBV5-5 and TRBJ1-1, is DAGVTQSPTHLIKTRGQQVTLRCSPISGHKSVSWYQQVLGQGPQFIFQYYEKEERGRGNFPDRFSARQFPNYSSELNVNALLLGDSALYLCASSLDIVRNIEAFFGQGTRLTVV.

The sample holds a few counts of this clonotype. The CDR3 loop is CASSSAGVNTGELFF. CDR3 nucleotide sequence: TGTGCCAGCAGCTCAGCCGGGGTAAACACCGGGGAGCTGTTTTTT. The chain has TRBV7-8 and TRBJ2-2, with D perhaps TRBD2 (5 bases). This CDR3 is 15 amino acids long. CDR1 and CDR2 from the germline V gene are SGHVS and FQNEAQ. Trimming pared 4 bases from V and 2 bases from J, leaving 11 bases between.